What follows are 30 T cell receptor beta chains derived from one specimen sequenced in a study of T-cell reconstitution after alpha-beta-depleted transplantation in children. Unique molecular identifiers tagged the TCRbeta library. Each CDR3 protein gets one entry after TCRdb re-called the PCR reads with MiXCR. The table lists 500,000 or so distinct CDR3 sequences, 30% to 35% of them singletons. The material sequenced was PBMCs from the stem cell graft donor, taken from the stem cell graft. These TCRs come from a human donor who donated a stem cell graft to a child with aplastic anemia.

This chain uses TRBV5-1 with TRBJ2-3; 11 positions agree with TRBD2. The CDR3 has 17 residues. CDR1 SGHRS and CDR2 YFSETQ come from the germline V gene. Germline trimming cut 2 bases from V and 2 bases from J; bases unmatched to any gene: 7. CDR3: CASSFLGLAGFTDTQYF. The CDR3 DNA reads as TGCGCCAGCAGCTTTCTCGGACTAGCGGGTTTCACAGATACGCAGTATTTT.

The chain carries TRBV7-9 and TRBJ1-1, with 9 bases matching TRBD1. The length of the CDR3 is 14 residues. Germline V gives CDR1 SEHNR, CDR2 FQNEAQ (reference sequence). J gave up 5 bases and V 6 bases, and 7 bases lay outside the gene matches. The CDR3, as DNA: TGTGCCAGCAGGGTACAGGGGGCTGCGACTGAAGCTTTCTTT. It encodes CASRVQGAATEAFF.

Only a few counts were recorded for this clonotype. This chain links TRBV18 with TRBJ2-3, with D perhaps matching TRBD2 (6 bases). V dropped 0 bases and J dropped 0 bases, with 10 bases sitting between them. There are 16 residues in the CDR3. Germline V lookup: CDR1 KGHSH, CDR2 LQKENI. The chain's CDR3 is CASSPPGGTSTDTQYF. The DNA of the CDR3 is TGTGCCAGCTCACCACCTGGCGGGACTAGCACAGATACGCAGTATTTT.

This chain joins TRBV4-3 and TRBJ2-1; 10 nucleotides agree with TRBD2. This CDR3 region has 13 residues. The V gene end was trimmed by 4 bases and the J gene end by 8 bases; junction bases not matched to a gene: 2. Germline V gene sequence: CDR1 LGHNA, CDR2 YSLEER. The CDR3 bases are TGCGCCAGCAGCCGGACTAGCGGCTATGAGCAGTTCTTC. Translation gives CASSRTSGYEQFF.

The genes are TRBV12-5 and TRBJ2-1, with D possibly being TRBD2 (6 bases). From germline, CDR1 is LGHNT and CDR2 FRNRAP. The ends were cut back, 6 bases at V and 12 bases at J, with 15 bases in the middle. The CDR3 covers 12 residues. The CDR3 nucleotides are TGTGCTAGTGGAGTGGCCGGGGGTGGGCAGTTCTTC. Encoded protein: CASGVAGGGQFF.

This clonotype was observed a few times. The chain carries TRBV10-3 and TRBJ1-4; TRBD1 aligns across 9 bases. Germline V gives CDR1 ENHRY, CDR2 SYGVKD. This CDR3 contains 14 residues. The junction had 4 bases not matched to a gene; V was cut back by 6 bases and J by 5 bases. The CDR3 region has the DNA TGTGCCATCAGCGAGGGACAGGGCAATGAAAAACTGTTTTTT. Its protein is CAISEGQGNEKLFF.

V and J are TRBV5-4 and TRBJ2-3; 14 nucleotides align to TRBD2. Per germline, CDR1 SGHNT and CDR2 YYREEE (reference sequence). V shed 2 bases and J 4 bases; nucleotides not matched to a gene: 6. The CDR3 sequence is 17 residues long. The CDR3 is CASSLFTGLAGADTQYF. In nucleotides, the CDR3 is TGTGCCAGCAGCTTATTTACGGGACTAGCGGGAGCAGATACGCAGTATTTT.

The chain carries TRBV5-1 and TRBJ2-1, with 8 positions matching TRBD2. The CDR3 is made up of 14 amino acids. The ends lost 6 bases at V and 9 bases at J; junction bases unmatched: 11. Germline V gives CDR1 SGHRS, CDR2 YFSETQ. The DNA of the CDR3 is TGCGCCAGCATCTCGGGACTAGGCGCGGTTGAGCAGTTCTTC. Translating gives CASISGLGAVEQFF. Full variable domain (missing parts from reference TRBV5-1 and TRBJ2-1): KAGVTQTPRYLIKTRGQQVTLSCSPISGHRSVSWYQQTPGQGLQFLFEYFSETQRNKGNFPGRFSGRQFSNSRSEMNVSTLELGDSALYLCASISGLGAVEQFFGPGTRLTVL.

This chain connects TRBV20-1 to TRBJ2-1; 7 nucleotides agree with TRBD1. Per the germline V gene, CDR1 is DFQATT and CDR2 is SNEGSKA (reference sequence). The trim removed 5 bases at V and 7 bases at J, leaving 14 bases unmatched. The length of the CDR3 is 15 residues. The CDR3 sequence is CSAPDPYRGKNEQFF. As DNA, the CDR3 is TGCAGTGCTCCTGACCCCTACAGGGGTAAAAATGAGCAGTTCTTC.

This clonotype was seen a few times. V usage is TRBV4-3 and J usage is TRBJ2-5, with D maybe TRBD2 (5 bases). Germline CDR1 LGHNA, CDR2 YSLEER. V lost 1 base and J lost 7, with 10 bases in between. The CDR3 contains 13 residues. The CDR3 region is CASSQGTAGTQYF. As DNA, the CDR3 is TGCGCCAGCAGCCAAGGGACTGCCGGGACCCAGTACTTC.

This sequence joins TRBV19 and TRBJ2-7; TRBD1 matches 11 bases. The V gene end was trimmed by 10 bases and the J gene end by 2 bases; junction bases not matched to a gene: 1. The V gene's germline CDR1 is LNHDA and CDR2 SQIVND (reference sequence). CDR3 length equals 12 residues. The CDR3 is CATGQGAYEQYF. In nucleotides, the CDR3 is TGTGCCACGGGACAGGGGGCCTACGAGCAGTACTTC.

The sample holds a few counts of this clonotype. The V gene is TRBV29-1, the J gene TRBJ1-2; D not resolved. From germline, CDR1 is SQVTM and CDR2 ANQGSEA. V was shortened by 6 bases and J by 0 bases, with 14 bases between the two germline ends. The CDR3 contains 14 residues. In nucleotides, the CDR3 is TGCAGCGTCAAGGTGCAGTCAGCTAACTATGGCTACACCTTC. Protein: CSVKVQSANYGYTF.

CDR3 amino acids: CASSLSGTTGNTIYF. The CDR3, as DNA: TGCGCCAGCAGCTTAAGCGGGACCACTGGAAACACCATATATTTT. The V call is TRBV5-1, the J call TRBJ1-3, with TRBD1 as a possible D gene (5 bases). The CDR3 is 15 amino acids. With 2 bases removed from V and 2 bases from J, the gap between germline ends came to 11 bases. From germline, CDR1 is SGHRS and CDR2 YFSETQ.

The chain has TRBV20-1 and TRBJ1-6; 11 positions match TRBD1. The germline V gene encodes CDR1 DFQATT and CDR2 SNEGSKA (reference sequence). Unmatched junction bases numbered 5, after V lost 3 bases and J lost 7 bases. The CDR3 has 15 residues. DNA for the CDR3: TGCAGTGCTAGTCCCGGGACAGGGGGGAATTCACCCCTCCACTTT. Translating gives CSASPGTGGNSPLHF.

The V gene is TRBV29-1, the J gene TRBJ1-4; 7 bases are shared with TRBD1. The length of the CDR3 is 15 residues. Looked up from germline, CDR1 is SQVTM and CDR2 is ANQGSEA. V trimming: 7 bases; J trimming: 0 bases; junction bases outside the gene matches: 8. The CDR3 bases are TGCAGCGCATCACAGGGGATGACAACTAATGAAAAACTGTTTTTT. As protein: CSASQGMTTNEKLFF.

The V call is TRBV6-5, the J call TRBJ2-1, with D hard to call. Trimming removed 0 bases from V and 6 bases from J, with 6 bases in between. The germline V gene has CDR1 MNHEY and CDR2 SVGAGI. This CDR3 contains 13 residues. CDR3 sequence reads: CASSYSRVNEQFF. As DNA, the CDR3 is TGTGCCAGCAGTTACTCTAGAGTCAATGAGCAGTTCTTC.

The V gene is TRBV6-2 or TRBV6-3, the J gene TRBJ2-5, with TRBD2 identical over 8 bases. Germline CDR1 is MNHEY and CDR2 is SVGEGT. There are 17 residues in the CDR3. Trimming removed 4 bases from V and 9 bases from J; junction bases left unmatched: 19. The CDR3 region is CASSSPWEGLAQMSQYF. The CDR3 coding sequence is TGTGCCAGCAGTTCCCCCTGGGAAGGACTAGCCCAGATGTCCCAGTACTTC.

This clonotype was counted between two and nine times. The chain is built from TRBV20-1 and TRBJ2-7; D is undetermined. The CDR3 spans 13 residues. Trimming shortened V by 5 bases and J by 4 bases, and 15 bases separated the two germline ends. Germline values: CDR1 DFQATT, CDR2 SNEGSKA (reference sequence). As DNA, the CDR3 is TGCAGTGCTCCGGCGAACAGTCTGTACGAGCAGTACTTC. This gives the protein CSAPANSLYEQYF.

The V gene is TRBV6-5, the J gene TRBJ2-1; D is unresolved. The V gene's germline CDR1 is MNHEY and CDR2 SVGAGI. The CDR3 loop spans 15 amino acids. V dropped 4 bases and J dropped 9 bases, with 19 bases sitting between them. The DNA for the CDR3 is TGTGCCAGCAGTTCCCGGGTCTCGCCGTACCGTGAGCAGTTCTTC. Its translation: CASSSRVSPYREQFF.

In this sample, this clonotype turned up a few times. J is TRBJ1-2 and V is TRBV7-2, with 7 bases fitting TRBD1. CDR1 is SGHTA and CDR2 is FQGNSA in the germline V gene. The CDR3 is 14 amino acids. Losses at the gene ends were 5 bases for V and 3 bases for J; bases not matched to a gene: 6. The CDR3 DNA reads as TGTGCCAGCAGCGAGGGACAGACGGACTATGGCTACACCTTC. It codes for CASSEGQTDYGYTF.

This clonotype was detected a few times. The rearrangement links TRBV9 to TRBJ1-2; 8 nucleotides agree with TRBD1. The junction had 4 bases not matched to a gene; V was cut back by 3 bases and J by 3 bases. Germline loops: CDR1 SGDLS, CDR2 YYNGEE. The CDR3 consists of 14 residues. CDR3 loop: CASSGTGIHYGYTF. CDR3 coding DNA: TGTGCCAGCAGCGGGACAGGGATTCACTATGGCTACACCTTC.

The rearrangement joins TRBV5-1 to TRBJ2-2, with D perhaps TRBD1 (5 bases). The germline V gene has CDR1 SGHRS and CDR2 YFSETQ. Trimming cost V 3 bases and J 0 bases, with 9 bases left between them. The CDR3 length is 15 residues. CDR3 DNA: TGCGCCAGCAGCTCGGCGACAGCGAACACCGGGGAGCTGTTTTTT. Protein sequence: CASSSATANTGELFF.

This clonotype was detected only a few times. The rearrangement links TRBV11-3 to TRBJ1-2; possible D gene TRBD1, 5 bases. The CDR3 totals 14 residues. Germline CDR1 and CDR2: SGHNT and YENEEA. Trimming left V 5 bases short and J 3 bases short, with 13 bases between. In DNA form, the CDR3 reads TGTGCCAGCAGCCGGGGGTTAAGCGACTATGGCTACACCTTC. Translated: CASSRGLSDYGYTF. Based on the CDR3 plus reference TRBV11-3 and TRBJ1-2, the full variable domain is EAGVVQSPRYKIIEKKQPVAFWCNPISGHNTLYWYLQNLGQGPELLIRYENEEAVDDSQLPKDRFSAERLKGVDSTLKIQPAELGDSAVYLCASSRGLSDYGYTFGSGTRLTVV.

This clonotype was picked up a small number of times. The J gene is TRBJ2-4, the V gene TRBV12-3 or TRBV12-4; D call uncertain. The CDR3 totals 15 residues. V shed 4 bases and J shed 0 bases, with 10 bases lying between them. CDR3 bases: TGTGCCAGCAGTTCCGACGTCCTAGCCAAAAACATTCAGTACTTC. As protein: CASSSDVLAKNIQYF.

This chain links TRBV30 with TRBJ1-2, with D uncertain. CDR1 is GTSNPN and CDR2 is SVGIG in the germline V gene (reference sequence). The CDR3 contains 13 residues. V was trimmed by 2 bases and J by 7 bases, leaving 14 bases between them. The CDR3 protein is CAWSLTTGPGYTF. The CDR3 nucleotides read TGTGCCTGGAGTCTAACGACGGGTCCTGGCTACACCTTC.

This clonotype was recorded a few times. The rearrangement links TRBV28 to TRBJ1-1; D uncertain. The CDR3 sequence is 15 residues long. Germline assignment: CDR1 MDHEN and CDR2 SYDVKM. Trimming removed 1 base at V and 7 bases at J, with 16 bases between. This chain's CDR3 is CASSLYGFGSSEAFF. CDR3 sequence (DNA): TGTGCCAGCAGTTTATATGGCTTTGGCTCAAGTGAAGCTTTCTTT. The variable domain in full, with the rest retrieved from reference TRBV28 and TRBJ1-1, is DVKVTQSSRYLVKRTGEKVFLECVQDMDHENMFWYRQDPGLGLRLIYFSYDVKMKEKGDIPEGYSVSREKKERFSLILESASTNQTSMYLCASSLYGFGSSEAFFGQGTRLTVV.

This chain connects TRBV9 to TRBJ1-2; a possible D gene is TRBD1 (6 bases). V dropped 0 bases and J dropped 4 bases, with 16 bases sitting between them. Germline V CDR1 and CDR2: SGDLS, YYNGEE. CDR3 size: 16 residues. DNA of the CDR3: TGTGCCAGCAGCGTAGATAGGGAGGACAGAATCTATGGCTACACCTTC. As protein: CASSVDREDRIYGYTF. The variable domain in full, with the rest retrieved from reference TRBV9 and TRBJ1-2, is DSGVTQTPKHLITATGQRVTLRCSPRSGDLSVYWYQQSLDQGLQFLIQYYNGEERAKGNILERFSAQQFPDLHSELNLSSLELGDSALYFCASSVDREDRIYGYTFGSGTRLTVV.

The chain recombines TRBV9 with TRBJ2-4; TRBD1 is a possible D gene (5 bases). The CDR3 has 14 amino acids. Trimming took 0 bases from V and 8 from J, leaving 12 bases between them. Germline V gene lookup returns CDR1 SGDLS and CDR2 YYNGEE. Here the CDR3 reads CASSVEGQGYIQYF. The DNA of the CDR3 is TGTGCCAGCAGCGTAGAGGGGCAGGGCTACATTCAGTACTTC.

The gene calls are TRBV9 and TRBJ1-5, with D uncertain. V shed 0 bases and J shed 1 base, with 5 bases lying between them. From germline, CDR1 is SGDLS and CDR2 YYNGEE. CDR3 length: 14 amino acids. CDR3 DNA sequence: TGTGCCAGCAGCGTAGGGTCCAGCAATCAGCCCCAGCATTTT. It specifies CASSVGSSNQPQHF.

This chain connects TRBV4-2 to TRBJ2-3; 16 bases match TRBD2. Losses at the gene ends were 4 bases for V and 4 bases for J; bases not matched to a gene: 8. The CDR3 length is 18 residues. CDR1 and CDR2 (germline): LGHNA, YNFKEQ. CDR3 region: CASSRGTSGRAPPDTQYF. The CDR3 bases are TGTGCCAGCAGCCGCGGGACTAGCGGGAGGGCCCCGCCAGATACGCAGTATTTT.